The present entry profiles one TCR beta chain with its context. The antigen is unknown. The sequenced template was RNA, covering the TCR beta CDR3 region. Second-round multiplex PCR followed a first-round RT-PCR using HTBI primers. TCRdb used MiXCR to reprocess the multiplex PCR reads, holding one entry per CDR3 protein. The sample carries some 160,000 distinct CDR3 sequences, roughly two fifths recorded once. This entry belongs to a study of Graves' ophthalmopathy and Graves' hyperthyroidism. The study's findings and limits: Detection in blood was also observed for most expanded thyroid clonotypes above 0.001 frequency.

PBMCs were isolated by Ficoll-Paque density gradient centrifugation, using around 10 ml of fresh peripheral blood as the starting material. Germline values: CDR1 MNHEY, CDR2 SVGEGT. The junction had 6 bases not matched to a gene; V was cut back by 4 bases and J by 5 bases. CDR3 size: 14 residues. This chain uses TRBV6-2 or TRBV6-3 with TRBJ2-5; 8 positions match TRBD1. The clonotype comes from a man aged 25-40 years with Graves' ophthalmopathy. Sequenced material: peripheral blood. The CDR3 DNA reads TGTGCCAGCAGTTCTCGGACAGGGTGGGAGACCCAGTACTTC. Amino acid sequence: CASSSRTGWETQYF.